The 24 T cell receptor beta chains listed next were all sequenced from one sample in a study of blood T cell repertoires in COVID-19. The method was immunoSEQ multiplex PCR; TCRdb's version includes in-frame clones alone and lacks a portion of them. The data contain some 58,000 clones, over 70% of them singletons. The sequenced material came from peripheral blood. These receptors were taken from a human donor in a cohort sampled during active COVID-19.

The chain carries TRBV19 and TRBJ1-3; D gene uncertain. Trimming stripped 5 bases from V and 3 bases from J, with 11 bases between. Germline-derived CDR1 and CDR2 are LNHDA and SQIVND (reference sequence). This CDR3 spans 14 amino acids. The CDR3 reads CASSEGKSGNTIYF. DNA for the CDR3: TGTGCCAGTAGTGAGGGCAAGAGTGGAAACACCATATATTTT.

The rearrangement joins TRBV5-1 to TRBJ2-3; D gene ambiguous. Germline V gives CDR1 SGHRS, CDR2 YFSETQ. The CDR3 totals 13 residues. Trimming removed 1 base at V and 0 bases at J, with 3 bases between. CDR3 sequence: CASSLLSTDTQYF. In nucleotides, the CDR3 is TGCGCCAGCAGCTTGCTCAGCACAGATACGCAGTATTTT.

The chain links TRBV25-1 to TRBJ2-1, with D uncertain. Per germline, CDR1 MGHDK and CDR2 SYGVNS. This CDR3 has 14 amino acids. Trimming took 1 base from V and 5 from J, leaving 9 bases between them. CDR3 loop: CASSESNGHNEQFF. The CDR3 region has the DNA TGTGCCAGCAGTGAATCAAACGGTCACAATGAGCAGTTCTTC.

The gene calls are TRBV5-4 and TRBJ1-4; a possible D gene is TRBD1 (6 bases). The V end lost 4 bases, the J end lost 0 bases, and 13 bases lay between the germline ends. This CDR3 contains 16 residues. CDR1 and CDR2 from the germline V gene are SGHNT and YYREEE (reference sequence). This chain's CDR3 is CASSPTRTATNEKLFF. The CDR3 bases are TGTGCCAGCAGCCCGACTCGGACAGCAACTAATGAAAAACTGTTTTTT.

This clone has just one count. Here the CDR3 reads CASSRGRQGGNTEAFF. The CDR3 DNA sequence: TGTGCCAGCTCCCGAGGGAGACAGGGTGGGAACACTGAAGCTTTCTTT. The chain employs TRBV9 and TRBJ1-1, with TRBD1 matching over 7 bases. The CDR3 loop spans 16 amino acids. J lost 1 base, V lost 7 bases, and 13 bases had no gene match. Germline V gene lookup returns CDR1 SGDLS and CDR2 YYNGEE.

The chain recombines TRBV5-6 with TRBJ2-7, with TRBD1 identical over 8 bases. V was clipped by 1 base and J by 5 bases; unmatched bases: 8. This CDR3 spans 15 amino acids. Per germline, CDR1 SGHDT and CDR2 YYEEEE. The DNA for the CDR3 is TGTGCCAGCAGCTTGAGGACAGGGCGGTTGAACGAGCAGTACTTC. Protein sequence: CASSLRTGRLNEQYF.

The sample holds one count of this clone. V usage is TRBV4-3 and J usage is TRBJ2-3, with 7 bases identical to TRBD2. The J segment lost 5 bases and the V segment lost 0 bases, leaving 5 bases of the junction unmatched. There are 15 residues in the CDR3. Germline values: CDR1 LGHNA, CDR2 YSLEER. CDR3 nucleotides: TGCGCCAGCAGCCAAGATTGGGGGGGAGGAGATACGCAGTATTTT. Protein product: CASSQDWGGGDTQYF.

The chain employs TRBV7-2 and TRBJ2-1; 7 positions match TRBD2. V dropped 0 bases and J dropped 10; count of bases not matched to a gene: 6. The CDR3 length is 14 residues. From germline, CDR1 is SGHTA and CDR2 FQGNSA. The CDR3 sequence is CASSLAGLGGEQFF. CDR3 nucleotide sequence: TGTGCCAGCAGCTTAGCGGGTTTGGGGGGGGAGCAGTTCTTC.

This clone was detected many times. The chain couples TRBV10-2 to TRBJ2-2; no firm D call. CDR1 and CDR2 from the germline V gene are WSHSY and SAAADI. The CDR3 is 15 residues long. V lost 0 bases to trimming and J lost 4 bases, with 9 bases between them. In DNA form, the CDR3 reads TGCGCCAGCAGTGAGTCGAGTACTGGCACCGGGGAGCTGTTTTTT. Amino acids: CASSESSTGTGELFF.

The chain recombines TRBV3-1 (or the pseudogene TRBV3-2) with TRBJ1-3; D possibly corresponds to TRBD1 (6 bases). Trimming removed 6 bases from V and 3 bases from J, with 12 bases in between. Germline V gives CDR1 LGHDT, CDR2 YNNKEL (reference sequence). The CDR3 sequence is 14 residues long. Here the CDR3 reads CASSLDSDGNTIYF. The CDR3 DNA reads as TGTGCCAGCAGTCTGGACAGTGATGGAAACACCATATATTTT.

The chain recombines TRBV5-1 with TRBJ2-3; no clear D. V lost 0 bases, J lost 4 bases, and 9 bases lay in between. This CDR3 is built from 14 residues. Germline CDR1 reads SGHRS; CDR2 reads YFSETQ. The CDR3 nucleotides read TGCGCCAGCAGCTTGGAGCACCGCTCAGATACGCAGTATTTT. It specifies CASSLEHRSDTQYF.

The chain carries TRBV12-2 and TRBJ2-3; the table's TRBD1 call for D was not verified on the DNA. TRBV12-2 is a pseudogene locus. This CDR3 is 16 amino acids long. CDR3 in amino acids: CASRLGGQGFTDTQYF. The CDR3, as DNA: TGTGCAAGTCGCTTAGGAGGACAGGGCTTCACAGATACGCAGTATTTT.

A few counts support this clone. The rearrangement joins TRBV30 to TRBJ2-7; D possibly corresponds to TRBD2 (6 bases). V was shortened by 2 bases and J by 9 bases, with 20 bases between the two germline ends. Germline assignment: CDR1 GTSNPN and CDR2 SVGIG (reference sequence). The CDR3 has 14 residues. The CDR3 loop is CAWSPGLRSVRQYF. The CDR3 coding sequence is TGTGCCTGGAGTCCGGGACTCCGTTCAGTTCGGCAGTACTTC.

With regard to this clone: One base away lies a much larger clone, so this may be a sequencing read error. The rearrangement links TRBV6-6 to TRBJ2-3; D call uncertain. Between the trimmed V and J ends, which lost 6 bases and 6 bases, there was a span of 10 bases. CDR1 and CDR2 (germline): MNHNY, SVGAGI (reference sequence). The CDR3 spans 12 residues. In DNA, the CDR3 is TGTGCCAGCAGCCGTTCCCGGGATACGCAGTATTTT. This gives the protein CASSRSRDTQYF.

The rearrangement joins TRBV6-2 or TRBV6-3 to TRBJ1-1, with TRBD1 identical over 10 bases. Per the germline V gene, CDR1 is MNHEY and CDR2 is SVGEGT. After removal of 0 bases from V and 3 bases from J, the junction contained 4 bases not matched to a gene. This CDR3 is 16 amino acids long. CDR3 sequence: CASSYSTGGRDTEAFF. Here the CDR3 DNA reads TGTGCCAGCAGTTACTCGACAGGGGGCCGGGACACTGAAGCTTTCTTT.

V and J are TRBV2 and TRBJ2-7; TRBD1 is a possible D gene (6 bases). Trimming cost V 0 bases and J 2 bases, with 11 bases left between them. Germline V CDR1 and CDR2: SNHLY, FYNNEI. The CDR3 consists of 15 residues. In nucleotides, the CDR3 is TGTGCCAGCAGTGAAGCGACAGGACTTACCTACGAGCAGTACTTC. Its translation is CASSEATGLTYEQYF.

This chain uses TRBV10-1 with TRBJ2-2, with 11 bases matching TRBD1. With 2 bases clipped from V and 4 bases from J, the junction kept 0 bases outside the gene matches. CDR3 length: 15 residues. Germline assignment: CDR1 WNHNN and CDR2 SYGVQD (reference sequence). The CDR3 sequence: CASSEGQGATGELFF. The DNA of the CDR3 is TGCGCCAGCAGTGAGGGACAGGGGGCCACCGGGGAGCTGTTTTTT.

There are many counts of this clone. The chain is built from TRBV4-2 and TRBJ1-2; 8 nucleotides match TRBD1. Trimming took 8 bases from V and 4 from J; bases not matched to a gene: 3. The CDR3 has 12 amino acids. Per germline, CDR1 LGHNA and CDR2 YNFKEQ. CDR3: CASGTGTYGYTF. The CDR3, as DNA: TGTGCCAGCGGGACAGGAACCTATGGCTACACCTTC.

This chain joins TRBV6-5 and TRBJ2-5; D not resolved. The CDR3 is 12 residues long. V was trimmed by 6 bases and J by 5 bases, leaving 10 bases between them. The germline gives CDR1 MNHEY, CDR2 SVGAGI. The CDR3 DNA reads TGTGCCAGCAGGACCGACATGGAGACCCAGTACTTC. The encoded protein is CASRTDMETQYF.

The chain recombines TRBV28 with TRBJ1-2, with a possible D match to TRBD1 (6 bases). The length of the CDR3 is 15 residues. The germline gives CDR1 MDHEN, CDR2 SYDVKM. Trimming left V 2 bases short and J 0 bases short, with 10 bases between. The CDR3 reads CASSLVTGANYGYTF. CDR3 coding DNA: TGTGCCAGCAGTTTAGTGACAGGAGCTAACTATGGCTACACCTTC.

The rearrangement links TRBV7-9 to TRBJ1-2; possible D gene TRBD1, 6 bases. The CDR3 is made up of 12 amino acids. Germline CDR1 and CDR2: SEHNR and FQNEAQ (reference sequence). Trimming took off 5 bases at V and 8 bases at J, with 12 bases between the two ends. The CDR3 region has the DNA TGTGCCAGCAGCCCGGACAGTTTCGGCTACACCTTC. Translated, it gives CASSPDSFGYTF.

This rearrangement joins TRBV25-1 to TRBJ2-2; 8 bases align to TRBD2. CDR3 length: 15 residues. J gave up 0 bases and V 6 bases, and 3 bases lay outside the gene matches. Germline CDR1 MGHDK, CDR2 SYGVNS. The DNA for the CDR3 is TGTGCCAGCAGCCCGGGACTAGCGAACACCGGGGAGCTGTTTTTT. Protein product: CASSPGLANTGELFF.

This chain connects TRBV9 to TRBJ1-4; D might be TRBD1 (5 bases). The germline V gene has CDR1 SGDLS and CDR2 YYNGEE. CDR3 length: 16 amino acids. V was clipped by 0 bases and J by 4 bases, with 13 bases between them. The CDR3 protein is CASSVGNQGINEKLFF. CDR3 DNA sequence: TGTGCCAGCAGCGTAGGTAACCAGGGCATTAATGAAAAACTGTTTTTT.

The chain joins TRBV18 to TRBJ2-5, with D possibly TRBD1 on 5 matching bases. CDR1 and CDR2 (germline): KGHSH, LQKENI. The CDR3 extends over 14 amino acids. V lost 3 bases, J lost 0 bases, and 8 bases lay in between. The CDR3 coding sequence is TGTGCCAGCTCACCTCTGGACAACCAAGAGACCCAGTACTTC. The encoded protein is CASSPLDNQETQYF.